These 9 T cell receptor beta chains were all obtained from the same sample, sequenced in a study of blood T cells in healthy people across ages. Sample-barcoded 5' priming and a J-beta primer mix drove a second PCR of about 6 to 12 cycles. TCRdb re-analysed the 5' RACE reads in MiXCR, keeping a single row per CDR3 protein. The table lists about 1.4 million distinct CDR3 sequences, almost 60% of them singletons. The specimen was blood. These receptors came from a man aged 18 to 29 in good health.

This clonotype was observed a few times. The rearrangement joins TRBV12-3 or TRBV12-4 to TRBJ1-2; D is unresolved. The CDR3 sequence is 14 residues long. V lost 3 bases to trimming and J lost 1 base, with 9 bases between them. CDR3 nucleotides: TGTGCCAGCAGTTTGGAACGGATTAACTATGGCTACACCTTC. It codes for CASSLERINYGYTF.

This clonotype was found once. The chain uses TRBV4-3 and TRBJ2-1; 11 bases line up with TRBD1. This CDR3 comprises 16 residues. Trimming removed 0 bases from V and 7 bases from J; junction bases left unmatched: 5. CDR1 is LGHNA and CDR2 is YSLEER in the germline V gene. The CDR3 here is CASSQDWTGGFNEQFF. In nucleotides, the CDR3 is TGCGCCAGCAGCCAAGACTGGACAGGGGGCTTTAATGAGCAGTTCTTC.

This clonotype was seen a few times. The chain is built from TRBV7-9 and TRBJ2-1; 9 bases agree with TRBD2. Trimming at V came to 1 base and at J to 5 bases, leaving 3 bases not matched to a gene. Germline CDR1 reads SEHNR; CDR2 reads FQNEAQ (reference sequence). The CDR3 length is 15 residues. Written as DNA, the CDR3 is TGTGCCAGCAGCTTAGACCCTAGCGGGAACAATGAGCAGTTCTTC. It encodes CASSLDPSGNNEQFF.

CDR3 sequence: CASPLRAGYGYTF. The CDR3 nucleotides are TGTGCCAGCCCTCTCCGGGCTGGCTATGGCTACACCTTC. This chain uses TRBV7-2 with TRBJ1-2, with unresolved D. V lost 8 bases and J lost 4, with 14 bases in between. The CDR3 sequence is 13 residues long. From germline, CDR1 is SGHTA and CDR2 FQGNSA.

V usage is TRBV2 and J usage is TRBJ2-4, with 13 bases matching TRBD2. Germline loops: CDR1 SNHLY, CDR2 FYNNEI. The CDR3 sequence is 17 residues long. Losses at the gene ends were 0 bases for V and 15 bases for J; bases not matched to a gene: 14. CDR3 DNA: TGTGCCAGCAGTGAAGCGAGCGGACTAGCGGGAGACCACGAGCTGTACTTC. Its translation: CASSEASGLAGDHELYF.

The chain combines TRBV7-2 with TRBJ1-2, with no clear D. The CDR3 consists of 13 residues. CDR1 SGHTA and CDR2 FQGNSA come from the germline V gene. Trimming cost V 4 bases and J 6 bases, with 12 bases left between them. CDR3 sequence reads: CASSSPREDGYTF. The CDR3 coding sequence is TGTGCCAGCAGCTCCCCGAGGGAGGATGGCTACACCTTC. The full variable domain, rest sourced from reference TRBV7-2 and TRBJ1-2, is GAGVSQSPSNKVTEKGKDVELRCDPISGHTALYWYRQSLGQGLEFLIYFQGNSAPDKSGLPSDRFSAERTGGSVSTLTIQRTQQEDSAVYLCASSSPREDGYTFGSGTRLTVV.

A few counts support this clonotype. V gene TRBV6-2 or TRBV6-3 combines with J gene TRBJ2-1, with D possibly TRBD1 on 5 matching bases. The J call is in doubt because the DNA end fits TRBJ2-7 better. The CDR3 loop spans 14 amino acids. Looked up from germline, CDR1 is MNHEY and CDR2 is SVGEGT. Here the CDR3 reads CASSYWGPTEEQYF. In DNA, the CDR3 is TGTGCCAGCAGTTACTGGGGCCCTACTGAAGAGCAGTACTTC.

The gene calls are TRBV7-2 and TRBJ2-1; 7 positions agree with TRBD2. This CDR3 region has 14 residues. Germline CDR1 and CDR2: SGHTA and FQGNSA. V trimming: 3 bases; J trimming: 8 bases; junction bases outside the gene matches: 7. CDR3 sequence reads: CASSFMTSNYEQFF. DNA for the CDR3: TGTGCCAGCAGCTTCATGACTAGCAACTATGAGCAGTTCTTC. Full variable domain (missing parts from reference TRBV7-2 and TRBJ2-1): GAGVSQSPSNKVTEKGKDVELRCDPISGHTALYWYRQSLGQGLEFLIYFQGNSAPDKSGLPSDRFSAERTGGSVSTLTIQRTQQEDSAVYLCASSFMTSNYEQFFGPGTRLTVL.

This clonotype has a handful of counts. This chain joins TRBV25-1 and TRBJ2-1; 7 bases match TRBD2. Germline assignment: CDR1 MGHDK and CDR2 SYGVNS. This CDR3 region has 16 residues. Trimming took 3 bases from V and 4 from J; bases not matched to a gene: 9. The CDR3 is CASSDTSGLRYNEQFF. The CDR3 bases are TGTGCCAGCAGTGACACCTCGGGACTAAGGTACAATGAGCAGTTCTTC.